The clone carrying this TCR beta chain was recorded a few times. TCRdb's copy holds only in-frame clones and misses some; the assay was immunoSEQ multiplex PCR. The sample has 950,000 to 1,300,000 clones, about three quarters seen once. These data are taken from a study of shared clonotypes between healthy human individuals. Trimming took off 2 bases at V and 3 bases at J, with 12 bases between the two ends. The CDR3 covers 16 residues. The V gene's germline CDR1 is SGHDT and CDR2 YYEEEE. The genes are TRBV5-6 and TRBJ1-6; D gene unclear. The sample taken for sequencing was memory CD4+ T cells sorted from blood. Stated subset: CD45RA-negative fraction. The sequence derives from a man between 18 and 29 years old in good health. The CDR3 region is CASSFSGSLYNSPLHF. The CDR3 coding sequence is TGTGCCAGCAGCTTTTCGGGGAGTCTCTATAATTCACCCCTCCACTTT.